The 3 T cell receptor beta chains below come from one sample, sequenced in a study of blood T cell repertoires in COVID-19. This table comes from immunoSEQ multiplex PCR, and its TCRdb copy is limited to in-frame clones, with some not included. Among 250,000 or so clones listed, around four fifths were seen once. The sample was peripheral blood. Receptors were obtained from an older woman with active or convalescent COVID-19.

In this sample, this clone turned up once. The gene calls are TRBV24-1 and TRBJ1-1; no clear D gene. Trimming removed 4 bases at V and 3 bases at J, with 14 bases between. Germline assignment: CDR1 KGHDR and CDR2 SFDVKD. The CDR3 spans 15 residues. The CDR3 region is CATSDLRGSDTEAFF. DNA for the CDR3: TGTGCCACCAGTGACCTTCGAGGGAGCGACACTGAAGCTTTCTTT.

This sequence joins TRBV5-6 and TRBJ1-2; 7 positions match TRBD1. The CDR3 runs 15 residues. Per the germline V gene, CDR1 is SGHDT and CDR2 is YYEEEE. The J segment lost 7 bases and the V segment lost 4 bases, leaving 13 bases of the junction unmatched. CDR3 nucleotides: TGTGCCAGCAGCCTGTCCGACAGGGTCGTAACTGGCTACACCTTC. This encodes CASSLSDRVVTGYTF.

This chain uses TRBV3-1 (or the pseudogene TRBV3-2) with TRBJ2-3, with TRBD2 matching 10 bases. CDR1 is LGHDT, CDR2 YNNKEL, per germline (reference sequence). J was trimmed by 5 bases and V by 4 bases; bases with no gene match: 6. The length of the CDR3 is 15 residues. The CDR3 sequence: CASSPTSGVGDTQYF. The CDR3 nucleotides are TGTGCCAGCAGCCCTACTAGCGGGGTGGGAGATACGCAGTATTTT.